This T cell receptor (beta chain) stems from a study of T cells after yellow fever vaccination. Findings and caveats of the study: At under 98% for CD4 and about 91% for CD8, most primary-vaccination clones showed up again after the booster. Across the CD4 and CD8 compartments, a small share of clonotypes was present in both. Contaminating bulk clonotypes could be abundant in FACS-sorted repertoires.

Via MiXCR, TCRdb re-called the 5' RACE reads, giving one row per CDR3 protein. The data contain about 350,000 distinct CDR3 sequences, roughly 8.3% of them seen just once; the ten biggest clones take up 15% to 20%. The CDR3 is 14 residues long. V was pared by 3 bases and J by 5 bases, with 12 bases between. From germline, CDR1 is SGHTA and CDR2 FQGTGA. This clonotype was observed a few times. Its specificity is unknown. J is TRBJ2-3 and V is TRBV7-3, with D maybe TRBD2 (6 bases). The source of this sequence is a man younger than 35 who received the YFV17D yellow fever vaccine. Sequences were derived from PBMCs, sampled approximately 47 days after the first yellow fever vaccination. The CDR3 is CASSLAGSQDTQYF. CDR3 DNA: TGTGCCAGCAGCTTGGCGGGGTCCCAAGATACGCAGTATTTT.